Sequencing of this T cell receptor (beta chain) was carried out in a study of human T cells and chemical hapten exposure. Overall study findings and caveats: Positively correlated with patch test score were the counts of PT1 expanded TCRs.

Original methodology: Sample TCR counts, which ranged from about 20,000 to 690,600, had a median of 95,638. TCRdb passed the RACE reads through MiXCR, listing each CDR3 protein once. What appears here as the V and J calls and clone size reflects TCRdb's work, not the paper's. The sample has 150,000 or so distinct CDR3 sequences; about 15% are singletons. Time point in this sample: patch test 1, 2 weeks after DPC sensitization. Treatment described: therapeutic diphenylcyclopropenone sensitization with weekly scalp DPC. In every case, blood was obtained before the patch test was applied. This clonotype was observed many times. What it recognizes is unknown. J gave up 3 bases and V 5 bases, and 6 bases lay outside the gene matches. CDR3 size: 14 residues. Germline assignment: CDR1 MDHEN and CDR2 SYDVKM.

The specimen comprised whole blood, sampled in connection with sensitization to the hapten diphenylcyclopropenone (DPC). This chain joins TRBV28 and TRBJ1-1, with TRBD1 matching 7 bases. The sequence was obtained from a woman between 25 and 40 years old with alopecia areata. Some clones in this sample may be carry-over from other donors' samples. The chain's CDR3 is CASSPDRADTEAFF. The CDR3 DNA sequence: TGTGCCAGCAGTCCCGACAGGGCCGACACTGAAGCTTTCTTT.